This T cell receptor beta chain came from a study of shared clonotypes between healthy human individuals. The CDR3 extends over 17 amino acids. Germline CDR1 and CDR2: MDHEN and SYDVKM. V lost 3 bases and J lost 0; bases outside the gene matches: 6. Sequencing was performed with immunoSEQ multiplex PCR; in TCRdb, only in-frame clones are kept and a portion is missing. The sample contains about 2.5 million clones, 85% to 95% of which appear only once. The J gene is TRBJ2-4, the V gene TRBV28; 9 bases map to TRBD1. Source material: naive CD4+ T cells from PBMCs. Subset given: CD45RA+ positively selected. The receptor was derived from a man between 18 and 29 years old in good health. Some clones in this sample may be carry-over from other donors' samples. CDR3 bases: TGTGCCAGCAGTTTCCCGAACAGGGGGCAAGCCAAAAACATTCAGTACTTC. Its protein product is CASSFPNRGQAKNIQYF.